Shown below are 17 T cell receptor beta chains from a single sample sequenced in a study of T cells after yellow fever vaccination (dated by TCRdb to about 2019). Library preparation was by 5' RACE. The sample was run on an Illumina HiSeq 2500. TCRdb reran the public reads through fastp at Q25 and MiXCR, keeping productive beta chains. Each CDR3 protein gets just one entry, which takes the most common genes and DNA from the rows behind it. Counted in this sample were roughly 96,000 distinct CDR3 sequences; 8% to 10% of them appeared once. The top ten hold around 17% of the sample. The treatment or condition label for this specimen denotes: live attenuated yellow fever vaccine strain. Sequencing used CD8+ T cells not binding an NS4B(214-222) dextramer, sorted from PBMCs, obtained around 14 days after the first yellow fever vaccination. This specimen's cell subset or site label, per the study, means: NS4B epitope dextramer-negative CD8 T cells. All receptors come from a man younger than 30 who received the YFV17D yellow fever vaccine.

The chain employs TRBV4-1 and TRBJ2-3, with D possibly matching TRBD2 (6 bases). V dropped 0 bases and J dropped 0 bases, with 10 bases sitting between them. In germline, CDR1 is MGHRA, CDR2 YSYEKL. CDR3 length: 16 residues. In DNA, the CDR3 is TGCGCCAGCAGCCAAGATCGCGGGGAAAGCACAGATACGCAGTATTTT. This sequence encodes CASSQDRGESTDTQYF.

This chain joins TRBV5-1 and TRBJ2-7; D unresolved. Germline-derived CDR1 and CDR2 are SGHRS and YFSETQ. The germline V and J ends were trimmed by 1 base and 1 base, with 9 bases remaining between them. This CDR3 spans 14 amino acids. The chain's CDR3 is CASSLWPESYEQYV. The CDR3 nucleotides read TGCGCCAGCAGCTTGTGGCCGGAATCCTACGAGCAGTACGTC.

The V gene is TRBV20-1, the J gene TRBJ2-3; no reliable D call. This CDR3 is built from 13 residues. The V gene lost 1 base and the J gene lost 0 bases, with 5 bases spanning the gap. Per germline, CDR1 DFQATT and CDR2 SNEGSKA (reference sequence). The CDR3 is CSARVPSTDTQYF. The CDR3 nucleotides are TGCAGTGCTAGAGTTCCAAGCACAGATACGCAGTATTTT.

This clonotype was detected only a few times. The V gene is TRBV11-2, the J gene TRBJ1-2; a possible D gene is TRBD1 (5 bases). Trimming cost V 5 bases and J 6 bases, with 22 bases left between them. The germline V gene has CDR1 SGHAT and CDR2 FQNNGV. This CDR3 contains 16 residues. Here the CDR3 reads CASSPPVWGGSNGYTF. The CDR3 nucleotides are TGTGCCAGCAGCCCTCCTGTATGGGGGGGAAGTAATGGCTACACCTTC.

V gene TRBV4-3 combines with J gene TRBJ2-1; no firm D call. Deletions cut 0 bases from V and 1 base from J, with 4 bases between. The CDR3 extends over 14 amino acids. CDR1 and CDR2 (germline): LGHNA, YSLEER. CDR3 nucleotides: TGCGCCAGCAGCCAAGATCGGTCCTACAATGAGCAGTTCTTC. Its translation is CASSQDRSYNEQFF.

This clonotype appeared a few times. V and J are TRBV4-2 and TRBJ2-7; weak D call: TRBD1 (6 bases). This CDR3 region has 15 residues. Germline V gives CDR1 LGHNA, CDR2 YNFKEQ. V lost 3 bases and J lost 6, with 18 bases in between. The CDR3 here is CASSQRAQGTGEQYF. CDR3 DNA sequence: TGTGCCAGCAGCCAGAGGGCACAGGGAACAGGCGAGCAGTACTTC.

The chain carries TRBV19 and TRBJ2-2; TRBD1 aligns across 9 bases. V shed 7 bases and J 5 bases; nucleotides not matched to a gene: 5. Germline CDR1 reads LNHDA; CDR2 reads SQIVND (reference sequence). This CDR3 region has 14 residues. The CDR3 protein is CASTGQGWTGELFF. The DNA of the CDR3 is TGTGCCAGTACAGGACAGGGGTGGACCGGGGAGCTGTTTTTT.

Only a few counts were recorded for this clonotype. The chain recombines TRBV16 with TRBJ1-4; D gene ambiguous. V lost 4 bases and J 3 bases, leaving 6 bases between the germline ends. The CDR3 consists of 13 residues. The germline V gene encodes CDR1 KGHSY and CDR2 FQNENV. The CDR3 loop is CASSPLPNEKLFF. The CDR3 region has the DNA TGTGCCAGCAGCCCCCTTCCTAATGAAAAACTGTTTTTT.

The table lists this clonotype with a few counts. This chain links TRBV20-1 with TRBJ2-7; 8 bases are shared with TRBD1. The CDR3 runs to 14 residues. Trimming cost V 1 base and J 6 bases; bases outside gene matches: 8. The germline gives CDR1 DFQATT, CDR2 SNEGSKA (reference sequence). CDR3 sequence: CSARGGQAVGEQYV. The CDR3 DNA is TGCAGTGCTAGAGGGGGACAGGCGGTCGGCGAGCAGTACGTC.

In its sample, this clonotype was seen a few times. The V gene is TRBV2, the J gene TRBJ2-3; D is undetermined. The CDR3 has 13 residues. The germline CDR1 and CDR2 sequences are SNHLY and FYNNEI. The germline V and J ends were trimmed by 3 bases and 6 bases, with 10 bases remaining between them. CDR3 sequence reads: CASSDFPADTQYF. For the CDR3, the DNA is TGTGCCAGCAGTGATTTTCCGGCCGATACGCAGTATTTT.

This clonotype was counted between two and nine times. The V call is TRBV29-1, the J call TRBJ1-3; no firm D call. V was shortened by 4 bases and J by 0 bases, with 10 bases between the two germline ends. The CDR3 consists of 14 residues. Germline V CDR1 and CDR2: SQVTM, ANQGSEA. CDR3 region: CSVAGENSGNTIYF. The CDR3 DNA reads as TGCAGCGTTGCCGGGGAAAACTCTGGAAACACCATATATTTT. The whole variable domain, remainder taken from reference TRBV29-1 and TRBJ1-3, is SAVISQKPSRDICQRGTSLTIQCQVDSQVTMMFWYRQQPGQSLTLIATANQGSEATYESGFVIDKFPISRPNLTFSTLTVSNMSPEDSSIYLCSVAGENSGNTIYFGEGSWLTVV.

This clonotype was seen a few times. The V gene is TRBV7-6, the J gene TRBJ1-2, with TRBD1 identical over 7 bases. This CDR3 region has 17 residues. The germline V gene encodes CDR1 SGHVS and CDR2 FNYEAQ. The junction had 16 bases not matched to a gene; V was cut back by 1 base and J by 8 bases. CDR3 in amino acids: CASSLGGIRQGMEGYTF. CDR3 nucleotide sequence: TGTGCCAGCAGCTTAGGGGGGATAAGACAGGGAATGGAGGGCTACACCTTC.

The chain is built from TRBV7-6 and TRBJ2-5, with D maybe TRBD2 (7 bases). The germline V gene encodes CDR1 SGHVS and CDR2 FNYEAQ. The CDR3 has 15 residues. The V end was cut by 0 bases, the J end by 2 bases, with 10 bases between. The CDR3 nucleotides are TGTGCCAGCAGCTTAGCGGGGGGGCTACAAGAGACCCAGTACTTC. Its protein product is CASSLAGGLQETQYF.

This chain links TRBV11-2 with TRBJ1-1; D unclear. The CDR3 loop spans 15 amino acids. Trimming left V 5 bases short and J 4 bases short, with 17 bases between. Germline CDR1 SGHAT, CDR2 FQNNGV. The CDR3 DNA follows: TGTGCCAGCAGCCTCGGGAACCTAGGAGGCACTGAAGCTTTCTTT. Its protein product is CASSLGNLGGTEAFF.

V gene TRBV19 combines with J gene TRBJ2-1; TRBD1 might be the D (5 bases). CDR1 is LNHDA and CDR2 is SQIVND in the germline V gene (reference sequence). V shed 3 bases and J shed 5 bases, with 11 bases lying between them. The CDR3 covers 14 residues. The CDR3 DNA reads TGTGCCAGTAGTATTTGGGGCCGAAACAATGAGCAGTTCTTC. Its protein product is CASSIWGRNNEQFF.

The rearrangement links TRBV29-1 to TRBJ2-3; the D gene is possibly TRBD1 (7 bases). Trimming pared 4 bases from V and 4 bases from J, leaving 12 bases between. Germline values: CDR1 SQVTM, CDR2 ANQGSEA. This CDR3 region has 13 residues. The CDR3 region has the DNA TGCAGCGTTGTTGGCAGGGGGGCAGATACGCAGTATTTT. Residues: CSVVGRGADTQYF.

This chain uses TRBV15 with TRBJ1-3; D is ambiguous. The CDR3 is made up of 14 amino acids. The V gene's germline CDR1 is LNHNV and CDR2 YYDKDF (reference sequence). V lost 3 bases to trimming and J lost 2 bases, with 8 bases between them. Written as DNA, the CDR3 is TGTGCCACCAGCAGCAGTGAGACTGGAAACACCATATATTTT. It codes for CATSSSETGNTIYF. Full variable domain (outside the CDR3, taken from reference TRBV15 and TRBJ1-3): DAMVIQNPRYQVTQFGKPVTLSCSQTLNHNVMYWYQQKSSQAPKLLFHYYDKDFNNEADTPDNFQSRRPNTSFCFLDIRSPGLGDTAMYLCATSSSETGNTIYFGEGSWLTVV.